The 15 T cell receptor beta chains listed next were all sequenced from one sample in a study of cytomegalovirus exposure and HLA in healthy donors. Clones were sequenced by immunoSEQ multiplex PCR, and TCRdb holds only the in-frame ones, with some missing. The sample gives roughly 150,000 clones, around nine tenths of which show up once; approximately 3% is in the top ten. Sequencing was performed on PBMCs. All receptors derive from a man between 18 and 29 years old in good health and CMV-seronegative.

This rearrangement joins TRBV10-3 to TRBJ2-7; no reliable D call. The CDR3 has 13 residues. Germline CDR1 and CDR2: ENHRY and SYGVKD. The ends were cut back, 2 bases at V and 1 base at J, with 6 bases in the middle. CDR3 DNA: TGTGCCATCAGTGAGACAGTATCCTACGAGCAGTACGTC. It encodes CAISETVSYEQYV.

The V gene is TRBV4-1, the J gene TRBJ1-2, with unresolved D. Germline CDR1 and CDR2: MGHRA and YSYEKL. The V end was cut by 0 bases, the J end by 6 bases, with 20 bases between. This CDR3 comprises 17 residues. Here the CDR3 DNA reads TGCGCCAGCAGCCAAGATCGGGCGCGGGGAGAAAGGGATGGCTACACCTTC. Translating gives CASSQDRARGERDGYTF.

This CDR3 is CASSSLAGVNNEQFF. CDR3 in DNA: TGTGCCAGCAGTTCCCTAGCGGGGGTTAACAATGAGCAGTTCTTC. The chain couples TRBV6-1 to TRBJ2-1; 10 nucleotides line up with TRBD2. The CDR3 has 15 residues. Germline values: CDR1 MNHNS, CDR2 SASEGT. V lost 5 bases, J lost 5 bases, and 6 bases stayed unmatched.

The gene calls are TRBV29-1 and TRBJ2-1; TRBD2 matches at 9 bases. Germline CDR1 and CDR2: SQVTM and ANQGSEA. The CDR3 is 15 residues long. The trim removed 4 bases at V and 2 bases at J, leaving 6 bases unmatched. The CDR3 sequence is CSVVIAGEPYNEQFF. CDR3 coding DNA: TGCAGCGTTGTCATAGCGGGGGAACCCTACAATGAGCAGTTCTTC.

The chain carries TRBV29-1 and TRBJ2-7; 8 nucleotides match TRBD1. The CDR3 totals 13 residues. V was clipped by 6 bases and J by 3 bases; unmatched bases: 7. Germline V gene sequence: CDR1 SQVTM, CDR2 ANQGSEA. The CDR3 DNA sequence: TGCAGCGTGAAGGACAGGGCTGACTACGAGCAGTACTTC. Its protein is CSVKDRADYEQYF.

The chain has TRBV19 and TRBJ2-1, with D tentatively TRBD2 (6 bases). Trimming left V 3 bases short and J 0 bases short, with 15 bases between. The CDR3 length is 17 residues. Germline-derived CDR1 and CDR2 are LNHDA and SQIVND (reference sequence). CDR3 residues: CASSIQVGGRSYNEQFF. CDR3 DNA: TGTGCCAGTAGTATTCAGGTGGGAGGTCGCTCCTACAATGAGCAGTTCTTC.

V gene TRBV28 combines with J gene TRBJ2-5; D possibly corresponds to TRBD2 (6 bases). Germline-derived CDR1 and CDR2 are MDHEN and SYDVKM. This CDR3 is 14 amino acids long. With 3 bases removed from V and 5 bases from J, the gap between germline ends came to 13 bases. CDR3 residues: CASSLTGRGETQYF. The CDR3 DNA follows: TGTGCCAGCAGTTTGACCGGGAGAGGGGAGACCCAGTACTTC.

The chain has TRBV5-1 and TRBJ2-1; 9 nucleotides agree with TRBD2. V lost 4 bases to trimming and J lost 6 bases; unmatched junction nucleotides: 8. Per the germline V gene, CDR1 is SGHRS and CDR2 is YFSETQ. The CDR3 is made up of 15 amino acids. CDR3 residues: CASSLAEAGGNEQFF. Here the CDR3 DNA reads TGCGCCAGCAGCCTGGCGGAAGCGGGGGGCAATGAGCAGTTCTTC.

This CDR3 reads CASRKGGAENENGYTF. In nucleotides, the CDR3 is TGTGCCAGCAGAAAAGGGGGGGCGGAAAACGAAAATGGCTACACCTTC. This chain links TRBV28 with TRBJ1-2; D perhaps matches TRBD1 (6 bases). This CDR3 region has 16 residues. V shed 6 bases and J shed 6 bases, with 23 bases lying between them. Germline-derived CDR1 and CDR2 are MDHEN and SYDVKM.

This sequence joins TRBV6-5 and TRBJ1-5; 9 bases align to TRBD1. With 5 bases clipped from V and 5 bases from J, the junction kept 7 bases outside the gene matches. This CDR3 is 15 amino acids long. Looked up from germline, CDR1 is MNHEY and CDR2 is SVGAGI. DNA of the CDR3: TGTGCCAGCAGTAACGGACAGGGGTCATATCAGCCCCAGCATTTT. Amino acids: CASSNGQGSYQPQHF.

The chain has TRBV5-6 and TRBJ2-1; possibly TRBD1 for D (6 bases). Trimming removed 9 bases from V and 0 bases from J, with 10 bases in between. The CDR3 has 13 residues. Germline loops: CDR1 SGHDT, CDR2 YYEEEE. The CDR3 loop is CATEDSSYNEQFF. DNA of the CDR3: TGTGCCACCGAGGACAGCTCCTACAATGAGCAGTTCTTC.

The genes are TRBV5-1 and TRBJ2-1, with 11 bases fitting TRBD2. V lost 5 bases to trimming and J lost 5 bases; unmatched junction nucleotides: 0. Looked up from germline, CDR1 is SGHRS and CDR2 is YFSETQ. CDR3 length equals 13 residues. The CDR3 region has the DNA TGCGCCAGCAGGACTAGCGGGGACAATGAGCAGTTCTTC. Protein: CASRTSGDNEQFF.

The chain joins TRBV28 to TRBJ1-6; TRBD1 agrees at 7 bases. CDR1 and CDR2 from the germline V gene are MDHEN and SYDVKM. V was clipped by 8 bases and J by 0 bases; unmatched bases: 7. The CDR3 is 16 residues long. This CDR3 reads CASGTAGVSYNSPLHF. For the CDR3, the DNA is TGTGCCAGCGGGACAGCGGGTGTCTCCTATAATTCACCCCTCCACTTT.

The chain uses TRBV7-9 and TRBJ2-1; 8 nucleotides match TRBD2. Germline V gives CDR1 SEHNR, CDR2 FQNEAQ (reference sequence). V shed 5 bases, J shed 10 bases, and the junction held 7 bases outside the gene matches. The CDR3 contains 13 residues. The CDR3 DNA is TGTGCCAGCAGCCCCGGACTAGCTGGGGAGCAGTTCTTC. It codes for CASSPGLAGEQFF.

The chain is built from TRBV9 and TRBJ2-4; TRBD2 matches at 13 bases. Trimming took 4 bases from V and 9 from J; bases not matched to a gene: 13. The CDR3 length is 17 residues. In germline, CDR1 is SGDLS, CDR2 YYNGEE. The CDR3 spells CASSPGQGLAGRVIQYF. For the CDR3, the DNA is TGTGCCAGCAGCCCAGGTCAGGGACTAGCGGGAAGGGTCATTCAGTACTTC. The complete variable domain, with remaining parts taken from reference TRBV9 and TRBJ2-4, reads DSGVTQTPKHLITATGQRVTLRCSPRSGDLSVYWYQQSLDQGLQFLIQYYNGEERAKGNILERFSAQQFPDLHSELNLSSLELGDSALYFCASSPGQGLAGRVIQYFGAGTRLSVL.